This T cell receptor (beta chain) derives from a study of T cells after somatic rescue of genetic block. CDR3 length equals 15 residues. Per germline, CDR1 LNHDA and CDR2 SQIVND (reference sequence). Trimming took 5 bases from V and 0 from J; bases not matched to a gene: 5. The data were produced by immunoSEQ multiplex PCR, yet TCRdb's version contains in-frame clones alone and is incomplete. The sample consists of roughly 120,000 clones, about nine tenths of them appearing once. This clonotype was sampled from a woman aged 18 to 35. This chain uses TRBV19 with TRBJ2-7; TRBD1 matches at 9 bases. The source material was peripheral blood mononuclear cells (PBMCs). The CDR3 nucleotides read TGTGCCAGTAGTCCCCGGGACAGGGCCTCCTACGAGCAGTACTTC. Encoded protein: CASSPRDRASYEQYF.